The 3 T cell receptor beta chains given below trace back to one sample, sequenced in a study of T cells of healthy individuals. One entry per CDR3 protein, called by TCRdb with MiXCR from the 5' RACE reads. This table has about 53,000 distinct CDR3 sequences, 14% to 15% appearing once. The receptor source for this set is a human donor in good health.

This clonotype came up many times. The chain joins TRBV10-3 to TRBJ2-6; no clear D. V was trimmed by 6 bases and J by 2 bases, leaving 8 bases between them. This CDR3 spans 14 amino acids. Germline CDR1 ENHRY, CDR2 SYGVKD. This CDR3 is CAIRPNTGANVLTF. CDR3 nucleotides: TGTGCCATCAGACCAAATACTGGGGCCAACGTCCTGACTTTC.

This clonotype has a count of ten or more. The J gene is TRBJ1-6, the V gene TRBV7-2, with TRBD1 as a possible D gene (6 bases). Germline values: CDR1 SGHTA, CDR2 FQGNSA. This CDR3 comprises 18 residues. The ends were cut back, 2 bases at V and 0 bases at J, with 14 bases in the middle. The CDR3 is CASSLSWGPSSYNSPLHF. CDR3 nucleotide sequence: TGTGCCAGCAGCTTAAGTTGGGGGCCGAGCTCCTATAATTCACCCCTCCACTTT.

This clonotype has a handful of counts. V usage is TRBV6-1 and J usage is TRBJ1-5; TRBD1 agrees at 7 bases. V lost 9 bases, J lost 3 bases, and 2 bases stayed unmatched. This CDR3 has 12 amino acids. Per germline, CDR1 MNHNS and CDR2 SASEGT. The CDR3 is CARGQPNQPQHF. The CDR3 nucleotides read TGTGCCAGGGGACAGCCCAATCAGCCCCAGCATTTT.